This T cell receptor (beta chain) is drawn from a study of T cell responses to AZD1222 COVID-19 vaccine. Trimming stripped 8 bases from V and 2 bases from J, with 19 bases between. Germline V gene data show CDR1 as SGHDN and CDR2 as FVKESK. The CDR3 covers 15 residues. Libraries were prepared by immunoSEQ multiplex PCR; TCRdb keeps only in-frame clonotypes and omits some of them. This repertoire shows tens of thousands of clones, 75% to 90% found once; its top ten account for more than 13%. The sample consisted of peripheral blood, taken on day 0 of AZD1222 vaccination. The gene calls are TRBV14 and TRBJ2-7; possibly TRBD1 for D (6 bases). The TCR was taken from an adult in good health. The CDR3 spells CASAPYRDNPYEQYF. The DNA for the CDR3 is TGTGCCAGCGCACCATACCGGGACAACCCCTACGAGCAGTACTTC.